This paragraph covers one T cell receptor beta chain sequence. This clonotype has only a few counts. The antigen it binds to is not known. One base away there is no much larger clone; base qualities are not given. The junction shows trimming of 2 bases on V and 3 bases on J, plus 10 bases between the germline ends. CDR1 and CDR2 were assigned from the germline V gene as SGHTA and FQGNSA. Inclusive of the bounding cysteine and phenylalanine, the CDR3 is 14 residues long. The retained sequence is limited to the CDR3, 42 bases, with the frame set at the first base. The data were obtained in a study of blood T cells in healthy people across ages (dated by TCRdb to between 2014 and 2017). Looking at the study overall: In model experiments, roughly one uniquely barcoded TCR beta cDNA molecule per two T cells was captured by template switching. To avoid experimental bias, donors of different ages were distributed randomly across sequencing lanes. Donors were grouped into four age groups: young (average approximately 15 years), middle-aged (approximately 41), aged (62) and long-lived (about 89). For two donors (one aged 18 to 30 and one aged 80 or older), the study analyzed two additional independent replicas of 1 million unique cDNA reads from the same blood draw. Age-related changes in TCR beta repertoire diversity were measured in the study by deep sequencing normalized with unique cDNA molecular identifiers. General conclusions and limits of the study: Observed TCR beta diversity per million T cells fell roughly linearly with age, and a significant reduction was already apparent by age roughly 41. Observed TCR beta diversity correlated strongly with the percentage of naive T cells measured by flow cytometry. The CMV infection status of donors was not known, potentially confounding age-related changes in expanded clonotypes. Total diversity estimates from one million sequenced T cells were considered lower bounds and underestimates. Because profiling used bulk unsorted PBMCs, naive and antigen-experienced compartments could not be compared conclusively. The long-lived group showed more naive CD4+ T cells, fewer expanded clones and increased TCR diversity than the aged group, suggesting age selection.

The library was made by 5' RACE. Sequencing relied on an Illumina HiSeq 2500. A second PCR of roughly 6 to 11 cycles was run with a J-beta primer mix and a sample-barcoded 5' primer. A unique molecular identifier was introduced onto each TCR beta cDNA molecule by a template-switch 5' adaptor carrying 12 random nucleotides. Each sample yielded at least 3 million CDR3-containing paired-end reads. The Mint cDNA synthesis kit, primed by a TRBC-specific oligonucleotide, was used to synthesize first-strand cDNA from all RNA. After uracil-DNA glycosylase treatment, a first 18-cycle PCR used universal primers M1SS and BC2_uni_R on all cDNA. For the original study's pipeline: Normalization of each sample was performed by random selection of 1 million high-quality reads, each carrying a distinct molecular identifier. Reads sharing molecular identifiers were discarded rather than binned into consensus sequences. MiTCR, with a Q25 quality threshold and the strictest error-elimination algorithm, was used for CDR3 identification, clonotype clustering and error correction. A nonparametric unseen species model using Euler transformation provided a lower-bound estimate of total TCR beta diversity. TCRdb reprocessed the public reads (quality trimming at Q25 with fastp, clone calling with MiXCR) and kept in-frame beta chains. Rows with one shared CDR3 protein collapse into an entry with the most common genes and DNA. The V and J calls here are based on TCRdb, not the publication. For this sample the table gives about 1,500,000 distinct CDR3 sequences, of which about 43% were detected only once. Around 8% of the sample belongs to the ten largest clones.

The donors were roughly 39 Caucasian individuals from Russia, aged roughly 6 to 100 years, who were systemically healthy. Each donor gave 8 to 10 milliliters of peripheral blood, collected into EDTA-treated Vacutainer tubes. Ficoll-Paque density-gradient centrifugation was used to isolate PBMCs, with at least 7 million per sample. Trizol reagent was used to extract total RNA from PBMCs, with at least 5.5 micrograms per sample. For every donor, flow cytometry on a PBMC aliquot measured the percentage of naive CD45RAhigh/CD27high T cells. This receptor was taken from a woman aged 18-30 years in good health. Recombination connected TRBV7-2 to TRBJ1-1, with a tentative D gene TRBD1 over 6 matching bases. Material: blood. CDR3 sequence: CASSLSNRDTEAFF. The sequenced DNA: TGTGCCAGCAGCTTATCTAACAGGGACACTGAAGCTTTCTTT.